This T cell receptor beta chain originates from a study of cytomegalovirus exposure and HLA in healthy donors. All the people who gave samples were healthy bone marrow donors. Donors were nominally healthy when sampled, though unrecorded immune exposures were likely. As to this clone: Its antigen is unidentified.

Germline lookup yields CDR1 SEHNR and CDR2 FQNEAQ (reference sequence). Trimming took off 0 bases at V and 6 bases at J, with 12 bases between the two ends. CDR3 length: 14 amino acids. The PCR employed 60 Vbeta primers together with 13 Jbeta primers. Using immunoSEQ multiplex PCR, the repertoire was profiled, and TCRdb retains in-frame clones only, with some absent. The sample lists 140,000 or so clones, over 75% occurring once. The study's findings and limits: Overall, around 160 TCR beta chains were annotated as cytomegalovirus-associated. What TCR beta sequences reportedly achieved was accurate prediction of HLA-A and HLA-B alleles in most subjects.

V gene TRBV7-9 combines with J gene TRBJ2-7; a possible D gene is TRBD1 (6 bases). The sequencing input was PBMCs. This sequence was found in a woman between 40 and 55 years old in good health and CMV-seronegative. CDR3 loop: CASSLAGRGGEQYF. The CDR3 DNA reads TGTGCCAGCAGCTTAGCTGGCAGGGGCGGCGAGCAGTACTTC.